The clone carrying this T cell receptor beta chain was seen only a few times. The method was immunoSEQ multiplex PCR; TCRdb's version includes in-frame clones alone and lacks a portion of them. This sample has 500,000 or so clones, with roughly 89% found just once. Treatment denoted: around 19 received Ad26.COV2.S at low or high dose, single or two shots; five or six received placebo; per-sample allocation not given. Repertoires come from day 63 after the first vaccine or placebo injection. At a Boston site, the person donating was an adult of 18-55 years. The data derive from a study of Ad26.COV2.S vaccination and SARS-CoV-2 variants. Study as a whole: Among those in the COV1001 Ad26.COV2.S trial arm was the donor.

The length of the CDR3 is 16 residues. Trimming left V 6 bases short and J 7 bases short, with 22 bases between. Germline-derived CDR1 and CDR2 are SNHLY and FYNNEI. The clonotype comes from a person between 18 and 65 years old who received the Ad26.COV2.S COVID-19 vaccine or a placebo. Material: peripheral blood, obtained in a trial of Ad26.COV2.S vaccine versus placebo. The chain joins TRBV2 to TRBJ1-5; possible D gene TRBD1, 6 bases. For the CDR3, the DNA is TGTGCCAGCAGCCGCCGGGGCAGGGGAACGGGGCAGCCCCAGCATTTT. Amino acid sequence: CASSRRGRGTGQPQHF.